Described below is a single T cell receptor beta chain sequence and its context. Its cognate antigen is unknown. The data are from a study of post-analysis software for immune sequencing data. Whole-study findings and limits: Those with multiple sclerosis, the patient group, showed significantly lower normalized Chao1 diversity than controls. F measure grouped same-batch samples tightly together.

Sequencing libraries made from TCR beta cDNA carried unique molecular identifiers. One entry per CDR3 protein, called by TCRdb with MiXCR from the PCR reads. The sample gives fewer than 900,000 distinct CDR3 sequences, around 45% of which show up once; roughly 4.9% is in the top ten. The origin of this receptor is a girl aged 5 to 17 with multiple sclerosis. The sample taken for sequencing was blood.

CDR3 loop: CASSVSNEAGVTYNEQFF. The CDR3, as DNA: TGTGCCAGCAGTGTAAGTAACGAGGCGGGAGTGACCTACAATGAGCAGTTCTTC. The chain uses TRBV2 and TRBJ2-1, with TRBD2 identical over 7 bases. The ends lost 4 bases at V and 2 bases at J; junction bases unmatched: 14. Germline loops: CDR1 SNHLY, CDR2 FYNNEI. The CDR3 consists of 18 residues.